This TCR beta chain was sequenced for a study of T cells in Graves' hyperthyroidism and ophthalmopathy. There are many counts of this clonotype. The V segment lost 10 bases and the J segment 9 bases; nucleotides outside the gene matches: 11. This CDR3 contains 14 residues. The germline V gene encodes CDR1 MNHEY and CDR2 SVGEGT. TCR beta CDR3 sequences were amplified from RNA transcripts. A set of HTBI primers served as the primers for a first-round RT-PCR of the TCR CDR3. TCRdb independently ran MiXCR on the multiplex PCR reads; one entry per CDR3 protein. The sample lists more than 500,000 distinct CDR3 sequences, about 15% occurring once.

The sequenced sample consisted of blood. This clonotype was sampled from a woman aged 35 to 49 with Graves' ophthalmopathy. The chain has TRBV6-2 or TRBV6-3 and TRBJ1-5; 11 bases align to TRBD1. The CDR3 protein is CATSRTGGSRPQHF. The CDR3 coding sequence is TGTGCCACCTCGCGGACAGGGGGCTCAAGGCCCCAGCATTTT.